This TCR beta chain was identified in a study of T cell changes during pregnancy in multiple sclerosis. Libraries were prepared by immunoSEQ multiplex PCR; TCRdb keeps only in-frame clonotypes and omits some of them. Seen here are tens of thousands of clones, approximately 92% observed once, and the top ten hold approximately 6%. This clone was detected once. J lost 6 bases, V lost 4 bases, and 19 bases had no gene match. This CDR3 is built from 17 residues. Germline V gene data show CDR1 as SGHRS and CDR2 as YFSETQ. The sequence derives from a female donor with multiple sclerosis, enrolled in a pregnancy study. This specimen consisted of CD8+ T cells from peripheral blood mononuclear cells, obtained before pregnancy. The rearrangement links TRBV5-1 to TRBJ2-7; 7 nucleotides line up with TRBD1. The CDR3 DNA sequence: TGCGCCAGCAGCGAGGAGCTGACAGGGAAAGAGGTCGGCGAGCAGTACTTC. Its translation is CASSEELTGKEVGEQYF. Using reference TRBV5-1 and TRBJ2-7 for the parts outside the CDR3, the full variable domain is KAGVTQTPRYLIKTRGQQVTLSCSPISGHRSVSWYQQTPGQGLQFLFEYFSETQRNKGNFPGRFSGRQFSNSRSEMNVSTLELGDSALYLCASSEELTGKEVGEQYFGPGTRLTVT.